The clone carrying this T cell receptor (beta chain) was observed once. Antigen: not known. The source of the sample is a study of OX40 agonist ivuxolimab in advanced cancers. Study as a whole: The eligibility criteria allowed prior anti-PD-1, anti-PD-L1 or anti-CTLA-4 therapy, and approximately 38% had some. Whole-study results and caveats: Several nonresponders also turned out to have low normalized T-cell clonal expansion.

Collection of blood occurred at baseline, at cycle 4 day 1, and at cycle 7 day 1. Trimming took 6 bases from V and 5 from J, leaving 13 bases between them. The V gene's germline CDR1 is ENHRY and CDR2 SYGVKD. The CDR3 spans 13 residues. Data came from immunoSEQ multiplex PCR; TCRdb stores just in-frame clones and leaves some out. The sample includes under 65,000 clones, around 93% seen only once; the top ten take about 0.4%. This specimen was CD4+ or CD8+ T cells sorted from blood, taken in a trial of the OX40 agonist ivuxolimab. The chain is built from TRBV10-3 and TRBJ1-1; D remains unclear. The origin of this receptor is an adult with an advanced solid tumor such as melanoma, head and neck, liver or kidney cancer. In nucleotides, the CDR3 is TGTGCCATCAGGCGGGATGCCTGGACTGAAGCTTTCTTT. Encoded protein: CAIRRDAWTEAFF.